A selection of T cell receptor beta chains follows, all from one sample in a study of shared clonotypes between healthy human individuals. This table comes from immunoSEQ multiplex PCR, and its TCRdb copy is limited to in-frame clones, with some not included. Of roughly 500,000 clones in the sample, about 95% were seen once. Material for sequencing was naive CD4+ T cells sorted from blood. These receptor sequences come from a woman in her 30s in good health. Both conserved end residues are part of each CDR3.

>TRBV29-1|TRBJ2-7
CSVREGPAYEQYF
>TRBV28|TRBJ1-2
CASNIGTWRGYTF
>TRBV28|TRBJ2-1
CASSPRRADYNEQFF
>TRBV29-1|TRBJ1-2
CSVEFFGRGDGYTF
>TRBV10-2|TRBJ2-7
CASTPNWGQGAYEQYF
>TRBV2|TRBJ1-2
CASREGQGYGYTF
>TRBV7-6|TRBJ1-2
CASSHRGNGINGYTF
>TRBV27|TRBJ2-3
CASSSRLAGGRLSADTQYF
>TRBV7-9|TRBJ1-1
CASSDRQGRVGTEAFF
>TRBV13|TRBJ2-3
CASSSGQESDTQYF
>TRBV28|TRBJ1-1
CASSRQGAYTEAFF
>TRBV6-1|TRBJ1-1
CASIGARGTEAFF
>TRBV18|TRBJ2-3
CASSPAGEITDTQYF
>TRBV28|TRBJ1-5
CASTIQGSNQPQHF
>TRBV27|TRBJ1-1
CASSPRTGGNTEAFF
>TRBV18|TRBJ1-4
CASTYGGNEKLFF
>TRBV28|TRBJ1-2
CASSFAGQVYGYTF
>TRBV11-2|TRBJ1-1
CASSSAFRGSTEAFF
>TRBV19|TRBJ2-2
CASSIGRGSTGELFF
>TRBV6-1|TRBJ1-1
CASITLTTEAFF
>TRBV28|TRBJ1-2
CASSMGVNYGYTF
>TRBV7-9|TRBJ1-5
CASSAGTGGVEAQHF
>TRBV10-3|TRBJ1-2
CAISGGTGHGYTF
>TRBV5-8|TRBJ2-7
CASSLGQIDGYEQYF
>TRBV2|TRBJ2-3
CASREVGTDTQYF
>TRBV5-5|TRBJ2-5
CASSPAELRGPRQETQYF
>TRBV5-1|TRBJ1-1
CASSLAGSPEAFF
>TRBV19|TRBJ2-1
CASSNLAGGPYEQFF
>TRBV19|TRBJ2-2
CASTTGQGAGGELFF
>TRBV19|NA
CASSIARTGDYEQYF
>TRBV4-1|TRBJ1-6
CASSQVGASYNSPLHF